This T cell receptor (beta chain) was recovered during a study of beta chain features in type 1 diabetes. Study-wide findings and caveats: People with Type 1 diabetes carried modestly yet significantly shorter TCRB CDR3s in all four CD4+ subsets.

Details on this clone: Its antigen is not identified.

As every portion of the isolated RNA was reverse transcribed, the sequencing read expressed TCRB transcripts. Sequencing was performed with immunoSEQ multiplex PCR; in TCRdb, only in-frame clones are kept and a portion is missing. Of 300,000 to 400,000 clones listed, over 8.5% were seen once; the top ten hold over 0.45%. Per the germline V gene, CDR1 is SEHNR and CDR2 is FQNEAQ (reference sequence). The CDR3 covers 16 residues. Trimming shortened V by 1 base and J by 0 bases, and 9 bases separated the two germline ends. The receptor was isolated from a man younger than 45 with type 1 diabetes. Sequencing was carried out using central memory CD4+ T cells from blood. V usage is TRBV7-9 and J usage is TRBJ1-4, with a tentative D call TRBD1 (6 bases). The CDR3 is CASSLVTGATNEKLFF. CDR3 sequence (DNA): TGTGCCAGCAGCTTAGTGACAGGAGCAACTAATGAAAAACTGTTTTTT.